The source of this T cell receptor (beta chain) is a study of PD-L1 blockade in urothelial cancer. Study details: Atezolizumab, begun by patients in the mid-2010s, was given at 1,200 mg intravenously every 3 weeks.

Only one count was recorded for this clone. Time point denoted: pretreatment peripheral blood. V was shortened by 5 bases and J by 0 bases, with 8 bases between the two germline ends. The length of the CDR3 is 14 residues. The germline CDR1 and CDR2 sequences are MGHRA and YSYEKL. Synthetically made TCR analog templates were put into each PCR as spikes. TCRdb keeps only in-frame clones here, not all; method: immunoSEQ multiplex PCR. The profile shows fewer than 65,000 clones, 70% to 90% of them singletons. The source was PBMCs, collected around atezolizumab (anti-PD-L1) treatment. The rearrangement joins TRBV4-1 to TRBJ1-3, with D perhaps TRBD1 (6 bases). This TCR was sampled from a man in his 70s with urothelial cancer. The CDR3 here is CASSSGVSGNTIYF. The CDR3 DNA sequence: TGCGCCAGCAGCTCAGGGGTCTCTGGAAACACCATATATTTT.